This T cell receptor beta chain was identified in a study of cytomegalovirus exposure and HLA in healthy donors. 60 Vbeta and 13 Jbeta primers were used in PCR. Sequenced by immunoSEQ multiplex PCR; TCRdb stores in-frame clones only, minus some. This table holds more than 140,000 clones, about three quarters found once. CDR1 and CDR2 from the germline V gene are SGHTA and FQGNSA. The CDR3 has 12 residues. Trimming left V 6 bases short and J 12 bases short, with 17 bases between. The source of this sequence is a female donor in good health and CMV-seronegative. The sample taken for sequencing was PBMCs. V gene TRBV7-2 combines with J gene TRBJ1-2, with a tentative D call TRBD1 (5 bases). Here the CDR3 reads CASSSSGGAHTF. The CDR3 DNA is TGTGCCAGCAGTTCCTCGGGGGGTGCTCACACCTTC.